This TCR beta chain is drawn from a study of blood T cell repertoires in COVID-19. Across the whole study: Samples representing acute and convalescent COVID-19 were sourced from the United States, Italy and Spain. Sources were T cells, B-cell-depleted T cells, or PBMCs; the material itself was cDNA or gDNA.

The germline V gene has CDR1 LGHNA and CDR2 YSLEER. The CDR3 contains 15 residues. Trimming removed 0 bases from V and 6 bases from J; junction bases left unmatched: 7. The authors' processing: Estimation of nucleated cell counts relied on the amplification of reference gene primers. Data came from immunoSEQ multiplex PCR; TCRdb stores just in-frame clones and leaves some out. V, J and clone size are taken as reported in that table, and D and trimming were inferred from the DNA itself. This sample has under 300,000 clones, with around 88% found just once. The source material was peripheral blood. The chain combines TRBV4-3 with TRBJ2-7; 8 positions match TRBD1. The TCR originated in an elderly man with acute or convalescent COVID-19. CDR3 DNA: TGCGCCAGCAGCCAAGATCGGACAGGGCTCTCCGAGCAGTACTTC. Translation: CASSQDRTGLSEQYF.